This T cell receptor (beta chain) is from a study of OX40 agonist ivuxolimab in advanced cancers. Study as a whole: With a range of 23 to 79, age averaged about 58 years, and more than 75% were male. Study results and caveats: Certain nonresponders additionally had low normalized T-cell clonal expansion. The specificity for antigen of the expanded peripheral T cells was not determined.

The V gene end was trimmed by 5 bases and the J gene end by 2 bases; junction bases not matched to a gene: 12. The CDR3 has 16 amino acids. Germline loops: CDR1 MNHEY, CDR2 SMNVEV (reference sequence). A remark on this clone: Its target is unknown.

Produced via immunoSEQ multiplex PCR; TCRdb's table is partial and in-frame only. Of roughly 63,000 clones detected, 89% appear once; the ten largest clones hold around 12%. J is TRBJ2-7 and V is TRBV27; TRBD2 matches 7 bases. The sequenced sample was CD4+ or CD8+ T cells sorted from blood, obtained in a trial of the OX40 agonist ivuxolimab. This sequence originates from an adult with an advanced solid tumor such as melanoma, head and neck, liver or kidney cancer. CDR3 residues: CASSPPRGRKTYEQYF. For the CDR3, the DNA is TGTGCCAGCAGTCCTCCTCGCGGGAGAAAAACCTACGAGCAGTACTTC.